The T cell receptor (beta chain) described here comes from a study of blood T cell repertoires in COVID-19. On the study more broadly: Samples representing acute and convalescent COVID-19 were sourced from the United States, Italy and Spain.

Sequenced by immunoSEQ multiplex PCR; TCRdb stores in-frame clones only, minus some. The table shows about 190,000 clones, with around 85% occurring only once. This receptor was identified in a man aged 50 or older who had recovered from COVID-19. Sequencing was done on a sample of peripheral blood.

The CDR3 sequence is CASSLSSPGADTQYF. The CDR3, as DNA: TGCGCCAGCAGCTTGTCTTCGCCAGGGGCAGATACGCAGTATTTT. The rearrangement joins TRBV5-1 to TRBJ2-3, with D possibly being TRBD1 (6 bases). Trimming stripped 1 base from V and 4 bases from J, with 13 bases between. The V gene's germline CDR1 is SGHRS and CDR2 YFSETQ. This CDR3 region has 15 residues.